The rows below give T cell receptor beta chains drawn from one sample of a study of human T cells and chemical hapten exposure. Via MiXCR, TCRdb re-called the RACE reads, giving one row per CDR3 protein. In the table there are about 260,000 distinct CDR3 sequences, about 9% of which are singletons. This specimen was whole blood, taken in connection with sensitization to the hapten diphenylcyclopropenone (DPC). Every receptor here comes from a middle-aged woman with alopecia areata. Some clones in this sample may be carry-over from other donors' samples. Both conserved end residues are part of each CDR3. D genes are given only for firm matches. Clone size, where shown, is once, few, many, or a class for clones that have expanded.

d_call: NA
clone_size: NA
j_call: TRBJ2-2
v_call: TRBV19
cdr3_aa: CALVGGGELFF
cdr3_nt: TGTGCCTTAGTCGGGGGCGGGGAGCTGTTTTTT

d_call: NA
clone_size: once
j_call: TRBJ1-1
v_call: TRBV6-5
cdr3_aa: CASSSQEDTEAFF
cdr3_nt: TGTGCCAGCAGCTCCCAGGAGGACACTGAAGCTTTCTTT

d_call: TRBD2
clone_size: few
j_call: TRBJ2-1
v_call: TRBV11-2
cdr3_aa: CASSLGTSGNEQFF
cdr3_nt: TGTGCCAGCAGCTTAGGGACTAGCGGAAATGAGCAGTTCTTC

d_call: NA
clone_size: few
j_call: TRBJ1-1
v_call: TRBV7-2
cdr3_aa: CASSLTILNTEAFF
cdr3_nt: TGTGCCAGCAGCTTAACCATCTTGAACACTGAAGCTTTCTTT

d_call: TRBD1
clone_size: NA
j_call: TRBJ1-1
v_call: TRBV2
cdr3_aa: CASSDDQGAGTEAFF
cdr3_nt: TGTGCCAGCAGTGACGATCAGGGGGCTGGCACTGAAGCTTTCTTT

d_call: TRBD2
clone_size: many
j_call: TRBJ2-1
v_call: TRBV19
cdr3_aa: CASRVAGGSYNEQFF
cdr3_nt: TGTGCCAGTAGAGTAGCGGGAGGCTCCTACAATGAGCAGTTCTTC

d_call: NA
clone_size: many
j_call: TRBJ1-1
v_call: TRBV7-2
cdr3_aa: CASSFGGRAEAFF
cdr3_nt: TGTGCCAGCAGCTTCGGGGGCAGGGCTGAAGCTTTCTTT

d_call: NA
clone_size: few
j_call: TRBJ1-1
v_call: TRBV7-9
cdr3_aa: CASNRGENTEAFF
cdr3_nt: TGTGCCAGCAACAGAGGGGAGAACACTGAAGCTTTCTTT

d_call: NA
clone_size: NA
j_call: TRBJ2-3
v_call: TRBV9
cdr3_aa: CASSVVGDTQYF
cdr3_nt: TGTGCCAGCAGCGTAGTAGGAGATACGCAGTATTTT

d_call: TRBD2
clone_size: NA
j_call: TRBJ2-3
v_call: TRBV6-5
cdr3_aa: CASSYRLAGGRDTQYF
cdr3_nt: TGTGCCAGCAGTTACCGATTAGCGGGAGGAAGAGATACGCAGTATTTT

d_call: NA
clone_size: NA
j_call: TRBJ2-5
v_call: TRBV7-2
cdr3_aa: CASRSGAYQETQYF
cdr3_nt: TGTGCCAGCAGGTCAGGGGCGTACCAAGAGACCCAGTACTTC

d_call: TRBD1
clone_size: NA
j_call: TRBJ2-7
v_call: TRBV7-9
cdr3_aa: CASSSGTGNEQYF
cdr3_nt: TGTGCCAGCAGCTCCGGGACAGGGAATGAGCAGTACTTC

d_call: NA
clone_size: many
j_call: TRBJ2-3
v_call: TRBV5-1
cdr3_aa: CASVKSGQITDTQYF
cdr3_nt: TGCGCCAGCGTTAAGTCCGGGCAGATAACAGATACGCAGTATTTT

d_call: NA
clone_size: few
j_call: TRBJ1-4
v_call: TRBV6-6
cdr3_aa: CASSYISTSNEKLFF
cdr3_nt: TGTGCCAGCAGTTACATATCGACCTCTAATGAAAAACTGTTTTTT

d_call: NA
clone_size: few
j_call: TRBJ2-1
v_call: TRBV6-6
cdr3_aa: CASRPGSYNEQFF
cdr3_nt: TGTGCCAGCAGACCGGGGTCGTACAATGAGCAGTTCTTC

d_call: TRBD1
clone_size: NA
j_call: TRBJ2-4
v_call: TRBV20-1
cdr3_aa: CSARGGQGLSAKNIQYF
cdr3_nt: TGCAGTGCTAGAGGGGGACAGGGCTTAAGTGCCAAAAACATTCAGTACTTC

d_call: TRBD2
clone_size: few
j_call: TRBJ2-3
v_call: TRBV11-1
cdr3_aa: CASASGKNTDTQYF
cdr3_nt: TGTGCCAGCGCTAGCGGGAAAAACACAGATACGCAGTATTTT

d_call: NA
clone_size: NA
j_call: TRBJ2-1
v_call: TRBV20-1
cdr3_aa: CSATLPGGNEQFF
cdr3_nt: TGCAGTGCTACCCTACCAGGGGGGAATGAGCAGTTCTTC

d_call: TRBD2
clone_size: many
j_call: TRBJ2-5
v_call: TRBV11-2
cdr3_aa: CASNFPLAGETQYF
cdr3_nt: TGTGCCAGCAACTTCCCTCTAGCGGGAGAGACCCAGTACTTC

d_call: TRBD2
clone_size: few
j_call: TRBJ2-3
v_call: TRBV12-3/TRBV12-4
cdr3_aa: CASSFSGSYADTQYF
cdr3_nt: TGTGCCAGCAGTTTTAGCGGGAGTTACGCAGATACGCAGTATTTT

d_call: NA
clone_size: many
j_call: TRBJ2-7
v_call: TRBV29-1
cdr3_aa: CSVEGLPDYEQYF
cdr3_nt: TGCAGCGTTGAGGGTCTTCCTGACTACGAGCAGTACTTC

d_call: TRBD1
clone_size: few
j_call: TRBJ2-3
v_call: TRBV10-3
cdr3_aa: CAISERGQSLDTQYF
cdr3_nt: TGTGCCATCAGTGAAAGGGGACAGTCGTTAGATACGCAGTATTTT

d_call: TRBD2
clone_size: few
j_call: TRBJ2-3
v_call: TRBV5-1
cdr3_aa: CASSLVLAGAADTQYF
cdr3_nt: TGCGCCAGCAGCTTGGTCCTAGCGGGAGCAGCAGATACGCAGTATTTT

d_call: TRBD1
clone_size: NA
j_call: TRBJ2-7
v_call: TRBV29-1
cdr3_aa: CSVYKTGAGEQYF
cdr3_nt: TGCAGCGTTTATAAGACAGGGGCAGGCGAGCAGTACTTC

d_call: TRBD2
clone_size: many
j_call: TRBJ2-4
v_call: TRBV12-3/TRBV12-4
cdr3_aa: CASTPAGLNIQYF
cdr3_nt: TGTGCCAGCACACCAGCGGGATTAAACATTCAGTACTTC

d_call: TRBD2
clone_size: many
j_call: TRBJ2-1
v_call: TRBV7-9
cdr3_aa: CASSLDAGGLNEQFF
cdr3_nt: TGTGCCAGCAGCTTAGATGCGGGAGGTTTAAATGAGCAGTTCTTC

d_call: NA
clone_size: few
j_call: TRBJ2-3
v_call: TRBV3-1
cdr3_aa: CASSPPFSSRGTQYF
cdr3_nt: TGTGCCAGCAGCCCACCTTTCTCCAGTAGGGGGACGCAGTATTTT

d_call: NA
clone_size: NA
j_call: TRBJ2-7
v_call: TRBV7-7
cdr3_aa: CASSYGQLYEQYF
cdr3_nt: TGTGCTAGCAGCTACGGACAGCTGTACGAGCAGTACTTC

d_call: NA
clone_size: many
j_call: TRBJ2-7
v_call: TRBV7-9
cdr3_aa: CASSKSLGIESYEQYF
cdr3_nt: TGTGCCAGCAGCAAATCGTTAGGTATTGAATCCTACGAGCAGTACTTC

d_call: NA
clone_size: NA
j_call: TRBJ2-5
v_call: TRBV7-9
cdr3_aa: CASSPRWNQETQYF
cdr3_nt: TGTGCCAGCAGCCCTAGATGGAACCAAGAGACCCAGTACTTC

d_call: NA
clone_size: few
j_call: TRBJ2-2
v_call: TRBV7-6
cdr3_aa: CASSWDPRTGELFF
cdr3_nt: TGTGCCAGCAGCTGGGATCCACGCACCGGGGAGCTGTTTTTT

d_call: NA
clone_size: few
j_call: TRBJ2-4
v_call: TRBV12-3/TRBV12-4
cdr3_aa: CASSASWTQYF
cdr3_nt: TGTGCCAGCAGTGCGTCCTGGACTCAGTACTTC

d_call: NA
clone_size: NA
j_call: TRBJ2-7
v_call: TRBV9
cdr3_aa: CASSVSTSPGRDEQYF
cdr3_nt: TGTGCCAGCAGCGTTTCCACTAGTCCGGGTAGGGACGAGCAGTACTTC

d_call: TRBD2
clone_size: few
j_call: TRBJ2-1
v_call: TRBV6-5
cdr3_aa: CASSELAVYNEQFF
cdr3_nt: TGTGCCAGCAGTGAACTAGCGGTCTACAATGAGCAGTTCTTC

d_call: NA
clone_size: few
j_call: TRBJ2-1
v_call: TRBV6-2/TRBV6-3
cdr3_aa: CASSYGVTAANEQFF
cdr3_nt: TGTGCCAGCAGTTACGGAGTTACTGCGGCCAATGAGCAGTTCTTC

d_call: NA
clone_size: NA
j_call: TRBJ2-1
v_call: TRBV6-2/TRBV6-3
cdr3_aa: CASSNGRTVSEQFF
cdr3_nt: TGTGCCAGCAGTAACGGGAGGACAGTGAGTGAGCAGTTCTTC

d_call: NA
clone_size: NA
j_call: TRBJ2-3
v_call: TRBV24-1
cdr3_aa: CATSESGTPIRTDTQYF
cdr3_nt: TGTGCCACCAGTGAATCCGGGACCCCGATCCGCACAGATACGCAGTATTTT

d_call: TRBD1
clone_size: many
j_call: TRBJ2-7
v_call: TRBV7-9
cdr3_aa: CASSLGQGGAYEQYF
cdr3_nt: TGTGCCAGCAGCTTAGGACAGGGGGGAGCCTACGAGCAGTACTTC

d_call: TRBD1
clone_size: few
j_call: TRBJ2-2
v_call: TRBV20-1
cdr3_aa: CSARDRGINTGELFF
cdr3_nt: TGCAGTGCCCGAGACAGGGGGATTAACACCGGGGAGCTGTTTTTT

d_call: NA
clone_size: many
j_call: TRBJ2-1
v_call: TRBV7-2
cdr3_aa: CASSTVQGRNEQFF
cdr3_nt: TGTGCCAGCAGCACAGTACAGGGTAGGAATGAGCAGTTCTTC

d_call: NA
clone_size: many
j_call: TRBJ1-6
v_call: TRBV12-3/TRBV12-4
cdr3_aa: CASSFGQIIDSPLHF
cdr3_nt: TGTGCCAGCAGTTTCGGACAGATTATCGATTCACCCCTCCACTTT

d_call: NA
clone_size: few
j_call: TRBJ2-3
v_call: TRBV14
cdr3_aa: CASSQEHDTQYF
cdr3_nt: TGTGCCAGCAGCCAAGAACACGATACGCAGTATTTT

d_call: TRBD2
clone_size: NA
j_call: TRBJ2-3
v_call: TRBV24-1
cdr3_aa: CATSPGLAATDTQYF
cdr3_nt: TGTGCCACCAGTCCCGGACTAGCGGCCACAGATACGCAGTATTTT

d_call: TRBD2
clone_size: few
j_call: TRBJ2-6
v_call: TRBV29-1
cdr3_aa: CSVPTSGGANVLTF
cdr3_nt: TGCAGCGTGCCAACTAGCGGTGGGGCCAACGTCCTGACTTTC

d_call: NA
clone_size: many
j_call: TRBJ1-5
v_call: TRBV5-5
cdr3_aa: CASSLWGDQPQHF
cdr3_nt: TGTGCCAGCAGCTTGTGGGGGGATCAGCCCCAGCATTTT

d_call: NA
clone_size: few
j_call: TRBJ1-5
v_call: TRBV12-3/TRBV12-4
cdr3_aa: CASSLPGTGPQHF
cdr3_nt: TGTGCCAGCAGTTTGCCGGGAACTGGGCCCCAGCATTTT

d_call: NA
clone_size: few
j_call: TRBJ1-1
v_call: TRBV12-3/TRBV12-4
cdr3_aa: CASSFSGTEDMNTEAFF
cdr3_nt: TGTGCCAGCAGTTTTTCAGGGACCGAAGACATGAACACTGAAGCTTTCTTT

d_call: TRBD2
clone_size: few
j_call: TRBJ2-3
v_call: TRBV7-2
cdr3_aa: CASSQRGVQYF
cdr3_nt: TGTGCCAGCAGCCAGCGGGGCGTGCAGTATTTT

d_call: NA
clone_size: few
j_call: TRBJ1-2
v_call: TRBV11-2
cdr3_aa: CASSGSYGYTF
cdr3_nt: TGTGCCAGCAGCGGCTCCTATGGCTACACCTTC

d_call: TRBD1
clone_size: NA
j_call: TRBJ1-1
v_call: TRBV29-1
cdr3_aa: CSFGQVYTEAFF
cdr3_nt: TGCAGCTTTGGACAGGTCTACACTGAAGCTTTCTTT

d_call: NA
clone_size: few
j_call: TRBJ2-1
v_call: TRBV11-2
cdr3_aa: CASSPRGGLSSYNEQFF
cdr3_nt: TGTGCCAGCAGCCCGAGGGGGGGTCTCAGCTCCTACAATGAGCAGTTCTTC

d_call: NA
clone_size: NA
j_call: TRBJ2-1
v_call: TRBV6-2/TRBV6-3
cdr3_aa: CASSFRDTKQFF
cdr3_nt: TGTGCCAGCAGTTTCCGGGACACCAAGCAGTTCTTC

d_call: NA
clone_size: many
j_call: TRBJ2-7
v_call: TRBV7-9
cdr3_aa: CASSPRWGLPPYEQYF
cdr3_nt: TGTGCCAGCAGCCCCCGGTGGGGGCTCCCTCCCTACGAGCAGTACTTC

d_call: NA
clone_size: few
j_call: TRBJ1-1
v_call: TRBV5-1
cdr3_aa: CASSLGSGVWDTEAFF
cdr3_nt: TGCGCCAGCAGCTTGGGGTCCGGGGTTTGGGACACTGAAGCTTTCTTT

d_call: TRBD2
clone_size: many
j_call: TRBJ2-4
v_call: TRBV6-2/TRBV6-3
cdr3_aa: CASSYPLAGGGLTKNIQYF
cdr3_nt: TGTGCCAGCAGTTACCCACTAGCGGGAGGAGGTCTAACCAAAAACATTCAGTACTTC

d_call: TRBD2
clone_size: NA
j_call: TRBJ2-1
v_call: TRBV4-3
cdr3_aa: CASSRSPLAAYNEQFF
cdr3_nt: TGCGCCAGCAGTCGCAGTCCCCTAGCGGCCTACAATGAGCAGTTCTTC